Listed below are T cell receptor beta chains from one sample, sequenced in a study of monozygotic twins with inflammatory bowel disease. TCRdb re-called the 5' RACE reads, yielding one record per CDR3 amino acid sequence without DNA. The data show about 210,000 distinct CDR3 sequences, and the top ten clones hold 1.5% to 2%. Sequenced: blood. The receptor set was obtained from a human donor with ulcerative colitis or Crohn's disease, or a healthy co-twin of an affected twin (not recorded which). CDR3s include the opening cysteine and the closing phenylalanine or tryptophan.

v_gene	j_gene	CDR3aa
TRBV4-2	TRBJ1-4	CASSQEGSSRANEKLFF
TRBV7-3	TRBJ2-3	CASSLGQGITSTDTQYF
TRBV20-1	TRBJ2-7	CSAGQGGTSKQYF
TRBV5-1	TRBJ2-1	CASSLPTGSEQFF
TRBV5-1	TRBJ2-1	CASSLATGRYNEQFF
TRBV4-1	TRBJ2-7	CASSQDSAGFSYEQYF
TRBV12-3/TRBV12-4	TRBJ1-3	CASSARGQSLYPIF
TRBV15	TRBJ2-6	CATSRDHTGNSGANVLTF
TRBV27	TRBJ1-5	CASSLAGDYQPQHF
TRBV20-1	TRBJ1-5	CSVSSYSNQPQHF
TRBV12-3/TRBV12-4	TRBJ1-6	CASSFWESGSPLHF
TRBV12-3/TRBV12-4	TRBJ2-1	CASSFGSGGVSYNEQFF
TRBV20-1	TRBJ2-7	CSASIGRGSYEQYF
TRBV7-6	TRBJ2-3	CASSPEDRGGDTQYF
TRBV20-1	TRBJ2-5	CSASGLQGEETQYF
TRBV11-2	TRBJ2-3	CASSSPRRDTDTQYF
TRBV5-1	TRBJ2-1	CASSWQGTPANEQFF
TRBV6-1	TRBJ1-1	CASSNAGREAFF
TRBV6-5	TRBJ1-2	CASSYWQGSYGYTF
TRBV12-3/TRBV12-4	TRBJ2-2	CASSYGTLNTGELFF
TRBV18	TRBJ1-5	CASSPADLEPQHF
TRBV27	TRBJ2-3	CASTGWAGDTQYF
TRBV5-1	TRBJ1-6	CASRTGQSNSPLHF
TRBV4-1	TRBJ1-2	CASRQGPGYTF
TRBV12-3/TRBV12-4	TRBJ1-1	CASSLRFGGVGTEAFF
TRBV7-9	TRBJ2-1	CASSRTGATYNEQFF
TRBV20-1	TRBJ1-1	CSARVHRGSEAFF